The 31 T cell receptor beta chains below all came from one sample that was sequenced in a study of regulatory T cells in long-lasting Graves disease. Described time point: newly diagnosed GD, antithyroid drugs for less than 3 months. Making the TCR library involved RNA that had been extracted from PBMCs. Construction of the TCR beta libraries employed iRepertoire HTBI primers in conjunction with Arm-PCR of CDR3 regions. Each CDR3 protein is one row after TCRdb ran MiXCR on the multiplex PCR reads. The sample includes hundreds of thousands of distinct CDR3 sequences, approximately 15% of them seen just once. These data also formed part of another study, on T cells in Graves' hyperthyroidism and ophthalmopathy.

The sequencing here drew on peripheral blood mononuclear cells (PBMCs), taken at new diagnosis, from a patient treated with antithyroid drugs. The receptors were sampled from a woman aged 25 to 39 with Graves disease.

This clonotype was seen more than once but under ten times. J is TRBJ2-7 and V is TRBV9; 7 bases fit TRBD2. This CDR3 comprises 11 residues. Germline V gives CDR1 SGDLS, CDR2 YYNGEE. The J segment lost 4 bases and the V segment lost 7 bases, leaving 2 bases of the junction unmatched. The CDR3, as DNA: TGTGCCAGCGGGAGGGATTACGAGCAGTACTTC. This sequence encodes CASGRDYEQYF.

This clonotype was recorded many times. The rearrangement uses TRBV20-1 and TRBJ2-3; the D gene is possibly TRBD2 (7 bases). V was pared by 5 bases and J by 0 bases, with 9 bases between. Per germline, CDR1 DFQATT and CDR2 SNEGSKA (reference sequence). The CDR3 contains 13 residues. The CDR3 spells CSAGRGSTDTQYF. For the CDR3, the DNA is TGCAGTGCTGGGAGGGGGAGCACAGATACGCAGTATTTT.

In this sample, this clonotype turned up a few times. V and J are TRBV7-8 and TRBJ1-5, with 8 bases matching TRBD1. Per germline, CDR1 SGHVS and CDR2 FQNEAQ. Unmatched junction bases numbered 7, after V lost 5 bases and J lost 4 bases. This CDR3 comprises 15 residues. The CDR3 bases are TGTGCCAGCAGCCCTCTTAGACAGGGGAATCAGCCCCAGCATTTT. As protein: CASSPLRQGNQPQHF. The whole variable domain, remainder taken from reference TRBV7-8 and TRBJ1-5, is GAGVSQSPRYKVAKRGQDVALRCDPISGHVSLFWYQQALGQGPEFLTYFQNEAQLDKSGLPSDRFFAERPEGSVSTLKIQRTQQEDSAVYLCASSPLRQGNQPQHFGDGTRLSIL.

This clonotype came up a few times. This chain connects TRBV5-5 to TRBJ2-7; TRBD2 matches 8 bases. Germline values: CDR1 SGHKS, CDR2 YYEKEE (reference sequence). Losses at the gene ends were 2 bases for V and 0 bases for J; bases not matched to a gene: 7. This CDR3 region has 16 residues. CDR3 in amino acids: CASSLDSGISSYEQYF. The CDR3 coding sequence is TGTGCCAGCAGCTTAGATAGCGGGATTAGCTCCTACGAGCAGTACTTC.

This clonotype came up once. The rearrangement links TRBV7-9 to TRBJ1-4; D call uncertain. This CDR3 is 14 amino acids long. V was trimmed by 2 bases and J by 10 bases, leaving 14 bases between them. Per germline, CDR1 SEHNR and CDR2 FQNEAQ (reference sequence). In DNA, the CDR3 is TGTGCCAGCAGCTTACCGACGGATCATTTAAAACTGTTTTTT. It encodes CASSLPTDHLKLFF.

There are many counts of this clonotype. The chain uses TRBV20-1 and TRBJ2-3, with 9 bases identical to TRBD2. This CDR3 has 16 amino acids. The trim removed 6 bases at V and 4 bases at J, leaving 14 bases unmatched. The germline V gene encodes CDR1 DFQATT and CDR2 SNEGSKA (reference sequence). CDR3 nucleotides: TGCAGTGCAAGACCATCTTCTCTAGCGGGATCAGATACGCAGTATTTT. This codes for CSARPSSLAGSDTQYF.

This clonotype was recorded at least ten times. This sequence joins TRBV12-3 or TRBV12-4 and TRBJ2-7; D possibly corresponds to TRBD2 (7 bases). V lost 3 bases and J 5 bases, leaving 11 bases between the germline ends. The CDR3 extends over 13 amino acids. This CDR3 reads CASSLGGADEQYF. For the CDR3, the DNA is TGTGCCAGCAGTTTGGGGGGGGCCGACGAGCAGTACTTC.

The chain joins TRBV10-1 to TRBJ2-2, with 9 nucleotides matching TRBD2. The CDR3 has 14 amino acids. After removal of 6 bases from V and 7 bases from J, the junction contained 6 bases not matched to a gene. CDR1 is WNHNN, CDR2 SYGVQD, per germline (reference sequence). In DNA form, the CDR3 reads TGCGCCAGCAGGGCTCTAGCGGGAATCGGGGAGCTGTTTTTT. It specifies CASRALAGIGELFF.

This clonotype was counted only a few times. V gene TRBV20-1 combines with J gene TRBJ2-5; possibly TRBD1 for D (7 bases). The CDR3 is 13 amino acids. V dropped 6 bases and J dropped 7 bases, with 18 bases sitting between them. Looked up from germline, CDR1 is DFQATT and CDR2 is SNEGSKA (reference sequence). The CDR3 DNA is TGCAGTGCCTATGGACAGGTACTAGCGACCCAGTACTTC. Its protein is CSAYGQVLATQYF.

This clonotype was detected many times. One junction end does not reproduce the germline sequence, and a read error may be involved. This CDR3 reads CASSQTAGTSVWQYF. The CDR3 DNA reads as TGTGCCAGCAGCCAAACCGCCGGGACTAGCGTCTGGCAGTACTTC. The chain combines TRBV4-1 with TRBJ2-7; 10 positions match TRBD2. The CDR3 is 15 residues long. Germline values: CDR1 MGHRA, CDR2 YSYEKL.

A few counts support this clonotype. The rearrangement links TRBV5-6 to TRBJ1-4, with a weak D call TRBD1 (6 bases). The CDR3 length is 16 residues. The germline V gene has CDR1 SGHDT and CDR2 YYEEEE. Between the trimmed V and J ends, which lost 3 bases and 8 bases, there was a span of 20 bases. The CDR3, as DNA: TGTGCCAGCAGCTCGTCCCGGGACATGCCCGGGGAAAAACTGTTTTTT. It is translated as CASSSSRDMPGEKLFF. The full variable domain, with the rest looked up from reference TRBV5-6 and TRBJ1-4, is DAGVTQSPTHLIKTRGQQVTLRCSPKSGHDTVSWYQQALGQGPQFIFQYYEEEERQRGNFPDRFSGHQFPNYSSELNVNALLLGDSALYLCASSSSRDMPGEKLFFGSGTQLSVL.

This chain connects TRBV28 to TRBJ1-2; maybe TRBD1 (5 bases). This CDR3 contains 14 residues. V dropped 5 bases and J dropped 3 bases, with 13 bases sitting between them. Per germline, CDR1 MDHEN and CDR2 SYDVKM. The CDR3 region has the DNA TGTGCCAGCAGTCGGACAAGGGGAGACTATGGCTACACCTTC. Its protein product is CASSRTRGDYGYTF.

This clonotype has at least ten counts. The V gene is TRBV7-2, the J gene TRBJ2-7; D might be TRBD1 or TRBD2, each matching 6 bases. V was shortened by 5 bases and J by 7 bases, with 21 bases between the two germline ends. This CDR3 is built from 15 residues. Germline CDR1 reads SGHTA; CDR2 reads FQGNSA. The CDR3 is CASSLGAGTLGEQYF. In nucleotides, the CDR3 is TGTGCCAGCAGCCTCGGGGCGGGGACACTGGGGGAGCAGTACTTC.

The table lists this clonotype with many counts. The chain couples TRBV5-1 to TRBJ2-7; perhaps D is TRBD1 or TRBD2 (6 bases each). With 4 bases removed from V and 3 bases from J, the gap between germline ends came to 14 bases. This CDR3 comprises 14 residues. CDR1 SGHRS and CDR2 YFSETQ come from the germline V gene. CDR3 sequence: CASSRTGDNYEQYF. CDR3 DNA sequence: TGCGCCAGCAGCAGGACGGGGGACAACTACGAGCAGTACTTC.

In its sample, this clonotype was seen a few times. The chain is built from TRBV6-2 or TRBV6-3 and TRBJ2-1; 10 positions agree with TRBD2. The CDR3 sequence is 17 residues long. Trimming removed 7 bases from V and 4 bases from J; junction bases left unmatched: 13. Germline V gene sequence: CDR1 MNHEY, CDR2 SVGEGT. DNA of the CDR3: TGTGCCAGCATACGACGGCTAGCGGGAGATGAGTACAATGAGCAGTTCTTC. This codes for CASIRRLAGDEYNEQFF.

This clonotype has a count of ten or more. The chain uses TRBV5-8 and TRBJ1-1; D is ambiguous. The germline CDR1 and CDR2 sequences are SGHTS and YDEGEE. This CDR3 spans 15 amino acids. Trimming cost V 1 base and J 4 bases, with 14 bases left between them. CDR3 bases: TGTGCCAGCAGCTTGATCGGGCAGGTGGGCACTGAAGCTTTCTTT. This codes for CASSLIGQVGTEAFF.

This clonotype showed up just a few times. V and J are TRBV18 and TRBJ2-3; D unresolved. Per germline, CDR1 KGHSH and CDR2 LQKENI. The V and J ends lost 0 bases and 5 bases respectively, with 6 bases between them. This CDR3 region has 13 residues. The CDR3 region has the DNA TGTGCCAGCTCACCACCCGTCGGAGATACGCAGTATTTT. Translation gives CASSPPVGDTQYF.

This clonotype came up once. The rearrangement joins TRBV24-1 to TRBJ1-2; D not certain. Germline CDR1 reads KGHDR; CDR2 reads SFDVKD. Trimming took off 1 base at V and 1 base at J, with 6 bases between the two ends. CDR3 length: 14 residues. As DNA, the CDR3 is TGTGCCACCAGTGATTTTGAGAATAACTATGGCTACACCTTC. Encoded protein: CATSDFENNYGYTF.

There are a few counts of this clonotype. V and J are TRBV7-9 and TRBJ2-7; D remains unclear. Trimming cost V 1 base and J 5 bases, with 6 bases left between them. Germline assignment: CDR1 SEHNR and CDR2 FQNEAQ (reference sequence). This CDR3 is 12 amino acids long. This CDR3 is CASSLGENEQYF. DNA of the CDR3: TGTGCCAGCAGCTTAGGTGAAAACGAGCAGTACTTC.

The V and J genes are TRBV6-2 or TRBV6-3 and TRBJ2-3; possible D gene TRBD1, 5 bases. Germline CDR1 and CDR2: MNHEY and SVGEGT. Trimming shortened V by 9 bases and J by 3 bases, and 19 bases separated the two germline ends. The CDR3 contains 15 residues. The CDR3 nucleotides read TGTGCCAGTGCCCTCGGGCAGGGTAGGACAGATACGCAGTATTTT. This sequence encodes CASALGQGRTDTQYF.

This clonotype has just a few counts. The genes are TRBV6-8 and TRBJ2-1; a possible D gene is TRBD2 (7 bases). The CDR3 runs to 17 residues. V shed 4 bases and J shed 8 bases, with 24 bases lying between them. Germline lookup yields CDR1 MNHGY and CDR2 SAAAGT. As DNA, the CDR3 is TGTGCCAGCAGTTCCTCCGGGACTACCCAAGGGGGGGATGAGCAGTTCTTC. Residues: CASSSSGTTQGGDEQFF.

In this sample, this clonotype turned up a few times. The genes are TRBV12-3 or TRBV12-4 and TRBJ1-5, with D perhaps TRBD1 (6 bases). Trimming took 3 bases from V and 0 from J, leaving 12 bases between them. The CDR3 contains 16 residues. CDR3 in amino acids: CASSLATGYSNQPQHF. CDR3 bases: TGTGCCAGCAGTTTGGCGACAGGTTATAGCAATCAGCCCCAGCATTTT.

This clonotype was observed a handful of times. This sequence joins TRBV2 and TRBJ2-7, with D perhaps TRBD1 (5 bases). Per the germline V gene, CDR1 is SNHLY and CDR2 is FYNNEI. With 3 bases removed from V and 0 bases from J, the gap between germline ends came to 15 bases. The CDR3 loop spans 16 amino acids. CDR3 sequence (DNA): TGTGCCAGCAGTGACGTGATCAGGGAAGTCTCCTACGAGCAGTACTTC. Its translation is CASSDVIREVSYEQYF. Full variable domain (rest looked up from reference TRBV2 and TRBJ2-7): EPEVTQTPSHQVTQMGQEVILRCVPISNHLYFYWYRQILGQKVEFLVSFYNNEISEKSEIFDDQFSVERPDGSNFTLKIRSTKLEDSAMYFCASSDVIREVSYEQYFGPGTRLTVT.

In this sample, this clonotype turned up a few times. J is TRBJ2-7 and V is TRBV5-1; D is unresolved. This CDR3 region has 12 residues. Germline values: CDR1 SGHRS, CDR2 YFSETQ. The ends were cut back, 2 bases at V and 5 bases at J, with 8 bases in the middle. In nucleotides, the CDR3 is TGCGCCAGCAGCTTCGGTATCAACGAGCAGTACTTC. Protein product: CASSFGINEQYF.

This chain joins TRBV28 and TRBJ1-1; D gene ambiguous. Germline lookup yields CDR1 MDHEN and CDR2 SYDVKM. The ends were cut back, 4 bases at V and 3 bases at J, with 18 bases in the middle. The CDR3 loop spans 16 amino acids. The CDR3 DNA reads TGTGCCAGCAGTTCCCTAAGAAAAGGGTATCACACTGAAGCTTTCTTT. This codes for CASSSLRKGYHTEAFF.

Many counts were recorded for this clonotype. The V gene is TRBV6-2 or TRBV6-3, the J gene TRBJ1-3; 8 nucleotides line up with TRBD1. CDR3 length: 15 residues. V shed 5 bases and J 1 base; nucleotides not matched to a gene: 4. Germline lookup yields CDR1 MNHEY and CDR2 SVGEGT. The CDR3 sequence is CASSKYRGSGNTIYF. CDR3 bases: TGTGCCAGCAGTAAATACAGGGGGTCTGGAAACACCATATATTTT.

This clonotype has ten or more counts. V gene TRBV5-1 combines with J gene TRBJ2-1; 8 nucleotides agree with TRBD2. Unmatched junction bases numbered 11, after V lost 5 bases and J lost 4 bases. Germline CDR1 and CDR2: SGHRS and YFSETQ. The CDR3 extends over 16 amino acids. The CDR3 DNA follows: TGCGCCAGCAGTCGCCTGGGGGCGGGAGGTTACAATGAGCAGTTCTTC. Translated: CASSRLGAGGYNEQFF. Drawing the rest from reference TRBV5-1 and TRBJ2-1, the complete variable domain is KAGVTQTPRYLIKTRGQQVTLSCSPISGHRSVSWYQQTPGQGLQFLFEYFSETQRNKGNFPGRFSGRQFSNSRSEMNVSTLELGDSALYLCASSRLGAGGYNEQFFGPGTRLTVL.

This rearrangement joins TRBV25-1 to TRBJ1-3; D not certain. The CDR3 runs 15 residues. Germline V gene data show CDR1 as MGHDK and CDR2 as SYGVNS. The ends were cut back, 5 bases at V and 0 bases at J, with 11 bases in the middle. CDR3 amino acids: CASSSNPDSGNTIYF. The DNA for the CDR3 is TGTGCCAGCAGTTCTAATCCTGACTCTGGAAACACCATATATTTT.

This chain uses TRBV6-1 with TRBJ2-2; 9 nucleotides match TRBD2. CDR1 is MNHNS and CDR2 is SASEGT in the germline V gene. The CDR3 totals 15 residues. Trimming at V came to 9 bases and at J to 5 bases, leaving 10 bases not matched to a gene. CDR3 bases: TGTGCCAGTTCCAAGACTAGCGGAACTACCGGGGAGCTGTTTTTT. As protein: CASSKTSGTTGELFF.

This clonotype was picked up many times. CDR3 coding DNA: TGTGCCAGCAGTTTAAAAAGGGGCGTGAACACTGAAGCTTTCTTT. Protein product: CASSLKRGVNTEAFF. The chain couples TRBV27 to TRBJ1-1; tentatively, D is TRBD1 (5 bases). Trimming took 2 bases from V and 0 from J, leaving 10 bases between them. In germline, CDR1 is MNHEY, CDR2 SMNVEV (reference sequence). This CDR3 contains 15 residues.

This clonotype showed up many times. This chain joins TRBV2 and TRBJ1-2; TRBD1 is a possible D gene (6 bases). This CDR3 spans 14 amino acids. Germline CDR1 is SNHLY and CDR2 is FYNNEI. The ends were cut back, 7 bases at V and 11 bases at J, with 23 bases in the middle. The chain's CDR3 is CASTGNGGASPYTF. The CDR3 coding sequence is TGTGCCAGCACGGGAAATGGGGGCGCCTCCCCGTACACCTTC.